These 22 T cell receptor beta chains were sequenced from one sample in a study of Ad26.COV2.S vaccination and SARS-CoV-2 variants. Libraries were prepared by immunoSEQ multiplex PCR; TCRdb keeps only in-frame clonotypes and omits some of them. The repertoire holds under 300,000 clones, with around 88% as singletons. Treatment given: 15 to 20 received Ad26.COV2.S at low or high dose, single or two shots; 5 received placebo; per-sample allocation not given. Samples analyzed were those drawn on day 63 after the first vaccine or placebo injection. This material consisted of peripheral blood, taken in a trial of Ad26.COV2.S vaccine versus placebo. These receptors were obtained from a person aged 18 to 65 who received the Ad26.COV2.S COVID-19 vaccine or a placebo.

The chain links TRBV25-1 to TRBJ1-3, with TRBD1 matching 8 bases. Germline trimming cut 4 bases from V and 2 bases from J; bases unmatched to any gene: 7. Per the germline V gene, CDR1 is MGHDK and CDR2 is SYGVNS. This CDR3 is built from 16 residues. DNA for the CDR3: TGTGCCAGCAGTGGCAGGGGGCTGACAACTGGAAACACCATATATTTT. Its translation is CASSGRGLTTGNTIYF.

The genes are TRBV6-1 and TRBJ1-4, with 10 bases lining up with TRBD1. CDR1 is MNHNS, CDR2 SASEGT, per germline. Germline trimming cut 0 bases from V and 4 bases from J; bases unmatched to any gene: 2. The CDR3 loop spans 16 amino acids. In DNA form, the CDR3 reads TGTGCCAGCAGTGAAGCCGGACAGGGGGGTAATGAAAAACTGTTTTTT. Translated, it gives CASSEAGQGGNEKLFF.

This chain uses TRBV23-1 with TRBJ2-7, with 9 positions matching TRBD1. TRBV23-1 is recorded as an ORF, its role being uncertain. The CDR3 covers 19 residues. V trimming: 6 bases; J trimming: 0 bases; junction bases outside the gene matches: 18. The CDR3 region is CASSRRLDRGKGGSYEQYF. In nucleotides, the CDR3 is TGCGCCAGCAGCCGCCGGTTGGACAGGGGTAAAGGGGGCTCCTACGAGCAGTACTTC.

A note on this clone: At one boundary the junction diverges from the germline segment, which might be a read error. J is TRBJ2-3 and V is TRBV3-1 (or the pseudogene TRBV3-2); 7 bases fit TRBD2. Germline V lookup: CDR1 LGHDT, CDR2 YNNKEL (reference sequence). CDR3 size: 16 residues. The CDR3 DNA reads TGTGCCAGCAGCCCCCGACTAGCCGAAGCCACACATACGCAGTATTTT. Amino acid sequence: CASSPRLAEATHTQYF.

The chain has TRBV6-2 or TRBV6-3 and TRBJ2-3, with 8 bases matching TRBD2. The CDR3 is 19 amino acids. Germline CDR1 MNHEY, CDR2 SVGEGT. Losses at the gene ends were 0 bases for V and 4 bases for J; bases not matched to a gene: 15. CDR3 DNA: TGTGCCAGCAGTTACTCGCCACCCCAGCCGGGACTAGTCTCAGATACGCAGTATTTT. Its protein is CASSYSPPQPGLVSDTQYF.

There are a few counts of this clone. This chain connects TRBV5-6 to TRBJ1-1; no clear D gene. Germline V CDR1 and CDR2: SGHDT, YYEEEE. CDR3 length equals 14 residues. V was cut by 0 bases and J by 1 base, with 7 bases left in between. The CDR3, as DNA: TGTGCCAGCAGCTTGGATCGGACGAACACTGAAGCTTTCTTT. Translated, it gives CASSLDRTNTEAFF.

This chain uses TRBV5-4 with TRBJ2-7; TRBD2 might be the D (5 bases). The germline V gene encodes CDR1 SGHNT and CDR2 YYREEE (reference sequence). Trimming removed 6 bases at V and 1 base at J, with 14 bases between. This CDR3 has 14 residues. CDR3 nucleotide sequence: TGTGCCAGCACTTCCAGATCGGGGTCCTACGAGCAGTACTTC. It yields the protein CASTSRSGSYEQYF.

The J gene is TRBJ2-2, the V gene TRBV18; D gene ambiguous. Looked up from germline, CDR1 is KGHSH and CDR2 is LQKENI. This CDR3 has 18 residues. V was pared by 2 bases and J by 0 bases, with 16 bases between. CDR3 loop: CASSPIYSTPTNTGELFF. Written as DNA, the CDR3 is TGTGCCAGCTCACCAATCTACTCGACACCAACGAACACCGGGGAGCTGTTTTTT.

This clone was seen more than once but under ten times. CDR3 DNA: TGTGCCAGCAGCCCGCAAGGGACTCTCCTGGGCTATGGCTACACCTTC. Translation: CASSPQGTLLGYGYTF. V usage is TRBV7-9 and J usage is TRBJ1-2; D may be TRBD1 (5 bases). Trimming stripped 5 bases from V and 4 bases from J, with 20 bases between. In germline, CDR1 is SEHNR, CDR2 FQNEAQ (reference sequence). The CDR3 length is 16 residues.

The chain employs TRBV10-3 and TRBJ2-1, with 13 bases fitting TRBD2. The CDR3 totals 17 residues. With 0 bases clipped from V and 8 bases from J, the junction kept 7 bases outside the gene matches. CDR1 ENHRY and CDR2 SYGVKD come from the germline V gene. The CDR3 reads CAISESGGTSGNYEQFF. In DNA, the CDR3 is TGTGCCATCAGTGAGTCGGGGGGGACTAGCGGGAACTATGAGCAGTTCTTC.

The J gene is TRBJ2-3, the V gene TRBV30, with a tentative D call TRBD2 (6 bases). Germline V gives CDR1 GTSNPN, CDR2 SVGIG (reference sequence). The CDR3 loop spans 15 amino acids. Between the trimmed V and J ends, which lost 1 base and 0 bases, there was a span of 11 bases. CDR3 sequence reads: CAWSAIGGSTDTQYF. The CDR3 DNA reads as TGTGCCTGGAGTGCCATCGGAGGGAGCACAGATACGCAGTATTTT.

The chain links TRBV25-1 to TRBJ2-5; 8 nucleotides align to TRBD1. The CDR3 is 13 amino acids. J was trimmed by 4 bases and V by 5 bases; bases with no gene match: 3. The germline CDR1 and CDR2 sequences are MGHDK and SYGVNS. Here the CDR3 DNA reads TGTGCCAGCAGTTCAGGGGGCCGAGAGACCCAGTACTTC. This sequence encodes CASSSGGRETQYF.

This chain uses TRBV9 with TRBJ2-7; 11 nucleotides align to TRBD2. CDR1 is SGDLS, CDR2 YYNGEE, per germline. This CDR3 contains 14 residues. Losses at the gene ends were 3 bases for V and 3 bases for J; bases not matched to a gene: 2. This chain's CDR3 is CASSGGTSGYEQYF. DNA of the CDR3: TGTGCCAGCAGCGGGGGGACTAGCGGCTACGAGCAGTACTTC.

The V call is TRBV11-2, the J call TRBJ2-1; 12 bases line up with TRBD2. From germline, CDR1 is SGHAT and CDR2 FQNNGV. Trimming took 6 bases from V and 9 from J; bases not matched to a gene: 12. CDR3 length: 16 residues. The CDR3 region has the DNA TGTGCCAGCAGTAGGACTAGCGGGAATGTCTACGGTGAGCAGTTCTTC. Translation gives CASSRTSGNVYGEQFF.

The chain couples TRBV7-9 to TRBJ2-7; weak D call: TRBD2 (6 bases). This CDR3 has 12 residues. Germline V gives CDR1 SEHNR, CDR2 FQNEAQ (reference sequence). V lost 8 bases, J lost 1 base, and 9 bases lay in between. The CDR3 loop is CASGGVSYEQYV. The CDR3 DNA reads as TGTGCCAGCGGAGGGGTTTCCTACGAGCAGTACGTC.

This chain joins TRBV29-1 and TRBJ2-3, with D unresolved. Trimming pared 4 bases from V and 3 bases from J, leaving 8 bases between. CDR1 and CDR2 (germline): SQVTM, ANQGSEA. This CDR3 is 12 amino acids long. CDR3 nucleotides: TGCAGCGTTGGATGGCGGACAGATACGCAGTATTTT. It encodes CSVGWRTDTQYF.

V gene TRBV6-5 combines with J gene TRBJ1-4; D might be TRBD1 (6 bases). The CDR3 length is 15 residues. The germline V and J ends were trimmed by 2 bases and 8 bases, with 15 bases remaining between them. Germline CDR1 is MNHEY and CDR2 is SVGAGI. CDR3 DNA: TGTGCCAGCAGTTACCTCAGGGGAGGCGAGGAAAAACTGTTTTTT. It encodes CASSYLRGGEEKLFF.

The chain recombines TRBV7-9 with TRBJ2-7, with unresolved D. CDR1 and CDR2 (germline): SEHNR, FQNEAQ (reference sequence). Deletions cut 6 bases from V and 2 bases from J, with 20 bases between. The CDR3 has 16 amino acids. The CDR3 is CASSRPGGVSPYEQYF. The CDR3 DNA reads TGTGCCAGCAGTCGCCCGGGCGGTGTTTCCCCCTACGAGCAGTACTTC.

V gene TRBV4-3 combines with J gene TRBJ1-2, with TRBD1 matching 9 bases. The germline V gene has CDR1 LGHNA and CDR2 YSLEER. This CDR3 is built from 14 residues. V dropped 5 bases and J dropped 3; count of bases not matched to a gene: 4. The CDR3 bases are TGCGCCAGCAGCGGGGGACAGGGATACTATGGCTACACCTTC. Translating gives CASSGGQGYYGYTF.

V and J are TRBV18 and TRBJ1-3; the D is unclear. V lost 4 bases and J 2 bases, leaving 12 bases between the germline ends. CDR3 length: 15 amino acids. Looked up from germline, CDR1 is KGHSH and CDR2 is LQKENI. CDR3 nucleotide sequence: TGTGCCAGCTCACGCGTAGATGGGACTGGAAACACCATATATTTT. This translates into CASSRVDGTGNTIYF. Drawing the rest from reference TRBV18 and TRBJ1-3, the complete variable domain is NAGVMQNPRHLVRRRGQEARLRCSPMKGHSHVYWYRQLPEEGLKFMVYLQKENIIDESGMPKERFSAEFPKEGPSILRIQQVVRGDSAAYFCASSRVDGTGNTIYFGEGSWLTVV.

This clone showed up just once. V and J are TRBV6-5 and TRBJ2-7; 7 bases agree with TRBD2. This CDR3 region has 15 residues. Trimming took 6 bases from V and 0 from J; bases not matched to a gene: 8. The germline V gene encodes CDR1 MNHEY and CDR2 SVGAGI. The CDR3 reads CASSQSIAGSYEQYV. Here the CDR3 DNA reads TGTGCCAGCAGCCAGTCCATAGCGGGCTCCTACGAGCAGTACGTC.

V usage is TRBV3-1 (or the pseudogene TRBV3-2) and J usage is TRBJ2-7, with TRBD2 matching over 9 bases. The germline CDR1 and CDR2 sequences are LGHDT and YNNKEL (reference sequence). CDR3 size: 18 residues. V lost 0 bases to trimming and J lost 1 base; unmatched junction nucleotides: 10. CDR3: CASSQERGLAGLSYEQYF. CDR3 sequence (DNA): TGTGCCAGCAGCCAAGAACGGGGCCTAGCGGGGCTATCCTACGAGCAGTACTTC.